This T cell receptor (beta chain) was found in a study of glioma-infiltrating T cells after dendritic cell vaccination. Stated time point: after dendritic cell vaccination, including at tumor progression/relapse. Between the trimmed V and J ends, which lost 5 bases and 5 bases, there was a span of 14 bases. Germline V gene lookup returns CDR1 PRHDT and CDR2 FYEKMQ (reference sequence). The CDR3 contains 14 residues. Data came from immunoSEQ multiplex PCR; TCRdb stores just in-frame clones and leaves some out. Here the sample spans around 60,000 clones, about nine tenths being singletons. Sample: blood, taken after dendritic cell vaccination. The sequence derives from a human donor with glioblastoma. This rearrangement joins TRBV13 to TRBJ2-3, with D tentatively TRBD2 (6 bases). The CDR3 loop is CASSHPEGLDTQYF. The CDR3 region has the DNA TGTGCCAGCAGCCACCCGGAGGGGCTAGATACGCAGTATTTT.